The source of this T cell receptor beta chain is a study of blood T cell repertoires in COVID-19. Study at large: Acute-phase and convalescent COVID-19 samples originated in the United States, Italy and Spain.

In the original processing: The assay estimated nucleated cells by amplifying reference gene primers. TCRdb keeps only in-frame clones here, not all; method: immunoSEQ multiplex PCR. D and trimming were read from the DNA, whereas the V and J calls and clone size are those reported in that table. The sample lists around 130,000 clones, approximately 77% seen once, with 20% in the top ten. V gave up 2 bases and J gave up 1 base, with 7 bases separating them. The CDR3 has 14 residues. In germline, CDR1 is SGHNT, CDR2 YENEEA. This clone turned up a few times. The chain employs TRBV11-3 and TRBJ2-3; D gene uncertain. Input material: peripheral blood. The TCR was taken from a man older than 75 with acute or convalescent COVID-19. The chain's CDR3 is CASSLTVGTDTQYF. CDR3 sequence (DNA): TGTGCCAGCAGCTTAACGGTCGGCACAGATACGCAGTATTTT.